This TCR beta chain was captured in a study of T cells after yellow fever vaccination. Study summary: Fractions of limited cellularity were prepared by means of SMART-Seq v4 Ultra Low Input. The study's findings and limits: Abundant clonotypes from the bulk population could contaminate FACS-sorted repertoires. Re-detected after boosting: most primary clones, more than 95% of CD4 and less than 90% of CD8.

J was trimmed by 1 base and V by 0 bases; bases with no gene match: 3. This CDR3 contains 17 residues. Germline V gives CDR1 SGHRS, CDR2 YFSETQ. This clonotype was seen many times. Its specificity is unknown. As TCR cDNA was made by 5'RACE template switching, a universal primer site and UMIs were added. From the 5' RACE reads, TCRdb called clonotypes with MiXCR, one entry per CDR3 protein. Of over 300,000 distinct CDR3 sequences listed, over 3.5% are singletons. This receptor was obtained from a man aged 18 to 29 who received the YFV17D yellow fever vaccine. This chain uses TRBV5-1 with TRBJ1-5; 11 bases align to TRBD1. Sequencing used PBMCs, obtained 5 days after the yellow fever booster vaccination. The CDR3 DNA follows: TGCGCCAGCAGCTTGGGGACAGGGGGCTCGAGCAATCAGCCCCAGCATTTT. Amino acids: CASSLGTGGSSNQPQHF.